This TCR beta chain was documented in a study of T cells in Graves' hyperthyroidism and ophthalmopathy. Study information: Peripheral blood was drawn at first diagnosis, prior to all treatment. The study's findings and limits: It was a median approximately 7.1 months before onset that the model predicted ophthalmopathy.

RNA transcripts yielded amplified TCR beta CDR3 regions. A set of HTBI primers served as the primers for a first-round RT-PCR of the TCR CDR3. In TCRdb, the multiplex PCR reads were re-called with MiXCR into one record per CDR3 protein. The sample yields about 520,000 distinct CDR3 sequences, roughly 24% seen once. Ophthalmopathy patients showed a Clinical Activity Score of at least 3, NOSPECS grade of at least 4 and duration under 3 months. In making diagnoses, clinical symptoms, serum thyroxine and TRAb, thyroid ultrasound and orbital computed tomography were all used. The CDR3 spans 12 residues. With 6 bases removed from V and 6 bases from J, the gap between germline ends came to 11 bases. This clonotype occurred many times. Its matching antigen is unknown.

The specimen sequenced was blood. The chain has TRBV12-3 or TRBV12-4 and TRBJ1-1; unclear D gene. The sequence came from a woman aged 25 to 39 with Graves' ophthalmopathy. The CDR3 loop reads CASRPAVAEAFF. CDR3 nucleotide sequence: TGTGCCAGCAGGCCGGCGGTGGCTGAAGCTTTCTTT.